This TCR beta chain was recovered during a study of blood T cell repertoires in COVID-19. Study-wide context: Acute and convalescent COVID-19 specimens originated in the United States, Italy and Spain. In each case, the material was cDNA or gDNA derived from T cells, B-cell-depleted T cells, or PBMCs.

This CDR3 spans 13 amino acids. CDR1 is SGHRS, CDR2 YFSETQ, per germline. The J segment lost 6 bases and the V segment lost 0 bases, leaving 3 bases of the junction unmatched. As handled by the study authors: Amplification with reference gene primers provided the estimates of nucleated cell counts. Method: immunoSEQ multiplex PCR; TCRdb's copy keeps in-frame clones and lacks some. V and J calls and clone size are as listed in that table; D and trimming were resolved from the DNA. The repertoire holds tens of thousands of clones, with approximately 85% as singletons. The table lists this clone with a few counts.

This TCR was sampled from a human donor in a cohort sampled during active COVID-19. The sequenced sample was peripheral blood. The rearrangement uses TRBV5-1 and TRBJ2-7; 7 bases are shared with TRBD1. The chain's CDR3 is CASSLEGASEQYF. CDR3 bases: TGCGCCAGCAGCTTGGAGGGGGCAAGCGAGCAGTACTTC.